The next 15 T cell receptor beta chains were all read from a single sample in a study of blood T cell repertoires in COVID-19. The method was immunoSEQ multiplex PCR; TCRdb's version includes in-frame clones alone and lacks a portion of them. The table records roughly 150,000 clones, roughly 88% of them present only once. The specimen sequenced was peripheral blood. The receptors derive from a woman aged 45-65 years in a cohort sampled during active or convalescent COVID-19.

The V gene is TRBV2, the J gene TRBJ2-3, with D perhaps TRBD2 (7 bases). Germline V CDR1 and CDR2: SNHLY, FYNNEI. CDR3 length: 14 amino acids. With 4 bases removed from V and 6 bases from J, the gap between germline ends came to 14 bases. DNA for the CDR3: TGTGCCAGCAGTGTTGAGGGGGGGGCCGATACGCAGTATTTT. It specifies CASSVEGGADTQYF.

This clone was picked up one time. The rearrangement uses TRBV12-3 or TRBV12-4 and TRBJ1-1; D uncertain. The V gene lost 7 bases and the J gene lost 2 bases, with 8 bases spanning the gap. This CDR3 is built from 12 residues. The CDR3 DNA reads as TGTGCCAGCACTATCTATAACACTGAAGCTTTCTTT. Protein: CASTIYNTEAFF.

The chain combines TRBV7-9 with TRBJ1-2; 8 bases are a match to TRBD1. The germline CDR1 and CDR2 sequences are SEHNR and FQNEAQ (reference sequence). This CDR3 spans 16 amino acids. The junction had 12 bases not matched to a gene; V was cut back by 3 bases and J by 6 bases. CDR3 bases: TGTGCCAGCAGCTTCTCAACCCCCGACAGGGGCAATGGCTACACCTTC. As protein: CASSFSTPDRGNGYTF.

The CDR3 loop reads CASSPDFTYLQYF. In nucleotides, the CDR3 is TGCGCCAGCAGCCCGGACTTTACCTACCTGCAGTACTTC. This rearrangement joins TRBV4-1 to TRBJ2-7, with TRBD2 as a possible D gene (5 bases). V dropped 4 bases and J dropped 9 bases, with 16 bases sitting between them. The CDR3 covers 13 residues. The germline CDR1 and CDR2 sequences are MGHRA and YSYEKL.

The chain has TRBV2 and TRBJ2-1; 7 bases align to TRBD2. Germline-derived CDR1 and CDR2 are SNHLY and FYNNEI. V shed 1 base, J shed 13 bases, and the junction held 7 bases outside the gene matches. The CDR3 runs 13 residues. CDR3 residues: CASSEEMTSKQFF. In DNA, the CDR3 is TGTGCCAGCAGTGAAGAAATGACTAGCAAACAGTTCTTC.

V and J are TRBV30 and TRBJ1-2; no reliable D call. CDR1 and CDR2 from the germline V gene are GTSNPN and SVGIG (reference sequence). This CDR3 contains 15 residues. Trimming pared 3 bases from V and 0 bases from J, leaving 14 bases between. The CDR3 region is CAWRGRVRANYGYTF. CDR3 sequence (DNA): TGTGCCTGGAGGGGAAGGGTGAGGGCTAACTATGGCTACACCTTC.

This chain connects TRBV6-5 to TRBJ1-1; TRBD1 agrees at 7 bases. Germline V lookup: CDR1 MNHEY, CDR2 SVGAGI. V was pared by 4 bases and J by 1 base, with 6 bases of the junction left unmatched. The CDR3 is made up of 15 amino acids. This CDR3 reads CASSFQGVGNTEAFF. CDR3 sequence (DNA): TGTGCCAGCAGTTTTCAGGGGGTGGGGAACACTGAAGCTTTCTTT.

The chain is built from TRBV7-9 and TRBJ2-3; no firm D call. The CDR3 runs to 12 residues. From germline, CDR1 is SEHNR and CDR2 FQNEAQ (reference sequence). Trimming took off 5 bases at V and 2 bases at J, with 5 bases between the two ends. CDR3 sequence: CASSRDTDTQYF. Written as DNA, the CDR3 is TGTGCCAGCAGCCGCGACACAGATACGCAGTATTTT.

The rearrangement links TRBV6-5 to TRBJ1-1; D is perhaps TRBD1 (6 bases). Deletions cut 6 bases from V and 1 base from J, with 9 bases between. The germline gives CDR1 MNHEY, CDR2 SVGAGI. The CDR3 runs 13 residues. The CDR3 sequence is CASRLQGNTEAFF. The CDR3 nucleotides are TGTGCCAGCAGGCTACAGGGGAACACTGAAGCTTTCTTT.

The chain joins TRBV11-3 to TRBJ2-5, with 12 bases lining up with TRBD1. The CDR3 sequence is 15 residues long. Germline CDR1 reads SGHNT; CDR2 reads YENEEA. J gave up 5 bases and V 5 bases, and 6 bases lay outside the gene matches. The CDR3 region has the DNA TGTGCCAGCAGCCTAGGGACAGGGGGCTACGAGACCCAGTACTTC. Translating gives CASSLGTGGYETQYF.

The V and J genes are TRBV19 and TRBJ2-1; 7 bases agree with TRBD1. The CDR3 sequence is 16 residues long. J was trimmed by 1 base and V by 1 base; bases with no gene match: 4. Germline V gene lookup returns CDR1 LNHDA and CDR2 SQIVND (reference sequence). In DNA, the CDR3 is TGTGCCAGTAGTATAGCCGACAGGGAGTCCTACAATGAGCAGTTCTTC. Its protein is CASSIADRESYNEQFF.

The V and J genes are TRBV30 and TRBJ1-4; no firm D call. The germline V and J ends were trimmed by 0 bases and 5 bases, with 13 bases remaining between them. CDR3 length: 15 residues. CDR1 and CDR2 (germline): GTSNPN, SVGIG (reference sequence). In nucleotides, the CDR3 is TGTGCCTGGAGTGTAGGCCCTCGGAGAAATGAAAAACTGTTTTTT. Its protein is CAWSVGPRRNEKLFF.

The rearrangement uses TRBV4-1 and TRBJ2-6; 10 bases align to TRBD1. This CDR3 is 16 amino acids long. Per germline, CDR1 MGHRA and CDR2 YSYEKL. Trimming took 3 bases from V and 3 from J; bases not matched to a gene: 2. This CDR3 reads CASSQGQGSGANVLTF. The CDR3 bases are TGCGCCAGCAGCCAGGGACAGGGGAGTGGGGCCAACGTCCTGACTTTC.

The chain joins TRBV30 to TRBJ1-3; D is unresolved. The ends were cut back, 0 bases at V and 4 bases at J, with 7 bases in the middle. Germline V gene sequence: CDR1 GTSNPN, CDR2 SVGIG (reference sequence). The CDR3 consists of 13 residues. The CDR3 DNA reads as TGTGCCTGGAGTGTGAACAGCGGAAACACCATATATTTT. It is translated as CAWSVNSGNTIYF.

The J gene is TRBJ2-1, the V gene TRBV2, with a possible D match to TRBD2 (5 bases). Germline V gene data show CDR1 as SNHLY and CDR2 as FYNNEI. This CDR3 is built from 15 residues. V was cut by 4 bases and J by 5 bases, with 15 bases left in between. CDR3 coding DNA: TGTGCCAGCAGTGTGGACGGACTCCGTAACAATGAGCAGTTCTTC. This sequence encodes CASSVDGLRNNEQFF.